This TCR beta chain was profiled in a study of cytomegalovirus exposure and HLA in healthy donors (dated by TCRdb to between 2016 and 2019). In terms of the full investigation: An earlier analysis of some 550 of the donors reported about 290 Gb of sequence data and roughly 110 million unique TCR beta sequences from about 179 million T cells. On average, roughly 240,000 unique TCR beta nucleotide sequences were sequenced per donor among some 420 genotyped donors of the cohort, with 15% to 20% of those sequences being non-productive. The study aimed to test whether signatures of past pathogen exposure could be identified by cataloging public T cell receptors. An early release covering 500 to 750 HLA-typed donors comprised approximately 300 gigabases of sequencing data and some 79 million unique TCR sequences. To study patterns of TCR occurrence, a later analysis re-analyzed previously published TCR beta repertoires from 666 donors and added high-resolution HLA genotyping. HLA typing included class I and class II loci at four-digit resolution. The number of donors typed differed by locus, with roughly 629-640 for A, B, C, DRB1 and DQB1, roughly 520 for DQA1, over 600 for DPA1, and roughly 450 for DPB1. The study used immunosequencing to profile the T cell repertoires of approximately 630 subjects and linked those repertoires to cytomegalovirus serostatus. An earlier analysis of a few hundred of the donors applied high-throughput TCR beta sequencing to assess whether each TCR beta V gene segment acted as functional or pseudogenic. Alongside the repertoire data, information on donor age, sex, ethnicity and CMV serostatus was compiled. In addition to the first cohort of 650 to 750 subjects, a separate validation cohort of over 90 different subjects was used. Every repertoire in the discovery cohort had been generated on one and the same sequencing platform. To predict cytomegalovirus infection status, the study brought together high-throughput TCR immunosequencing, statistical association of individual TCRs with disease status, and machine learning. Rather than drawing on any new phenotypic data, the later analysis identified candidate immune exposures from TCR beta sequences and the way those sequences occurred across donors. In a later genetic analysis, genome-wide SNP genotypes for about three fifths of the roughly 670 donors were used, and that subset was treated as a discovery cohort. A handful of DR-DQ haplotypes were treated as single units for association and clustering because of strong linkage in the cohort. Of the roughly 430 genotyped donors, about 84% fell in the genetic ancestry cluster associated with self-reported Caucasian donors.

Trimming removed 2 bases from V and 9 bases from J, leaving 20 bases between the germline ends. Spanning cysteine to phenylalanine, the CDR3 consists of 16 amino acids. Here the CDR3 DNA is all that survives: 48 bases in frame from base 1. For CDR1 and CDR2, the germline V gene (reference sequence) lists SEHNR and FQNEAQ. Libraries were built with the immunoSEQ multiplex PCR assay. The multiplex PCR relied on a mix of 60 forward primers for TCR Vbeta segments and 13 reverse primers for TCR Jbeta segments. The CDR3 region of rearranged TCR beta genes was amplified from genomic DNA by a multiplex PCR assay. The Illumina HiSeq System was used to sequence the amplified TCR beta libraries as 87-base-pair reads. The study's processing was this. In a later analysis, 70 million to 95 million unique TCR beta chains were counted across the 500 to 850 repertoires, and approximately 11 million of these chains were shared by at least two donors. Raw reads were error-corrected and collapsed into unique sequences by a nearest-neighbor algorithm in which closely related sequences were merged to remove PCR and sequencing errors. To assign V, D and J gene segments, CDR3 sequences were aligned to IMGT reference sequences. For a sequence to be retained, at least a six-nucleotide match to both a V gene segment and a J gene segment was required. Rearrangements were classified as productive when the CDR3 lacked stop codons and remained in frame with V and J, and all other rearrangements were classified as non-productive. CDR3 was defined by IMGT convention, running from the second conserved V-encoded cysteine to the conserved J-encoded phenylalanine. The earlier analysis of some 600 of the donors excluded sequences that lacked an unambiguous match to a single V gene segment. An earlier analysis of 587 of the donors classified V segments as functional when productive rearrangements were above 56.7% and as segregating when the standard deviation between donors was above 5%. To diagnose cytomegalovirus status from the catalog of TCR beta chain sequences, a statistical classification framework was built. In a later analysis, TCR nucleotide sequences were compared against IMGT/GENE-DB human TR gene sequences so that V and J genes could be assigned. A later analysis assigned CDR3 sequences and most-parsimonious VDJ recombination scenarios with the TCRdist pipeline. In a later analysis, each TCR beta chain was defined by its CDR3 amino acid sequence together with its V-gene family, and reads lacking a unique V-gene family were excluded. In a later analysis, nearly 600 highly shared, low-generation-probability nucleotide sequences were removed to address suspected cross-contamination and a sequencing artifact. A later analysis calculated a clonal expansion index for each public chain from normalized within-repertoire ranks of inferred template counts. Generation probabilities in a later analysis came from a VDJ recombination model fitted to out-of-frame rearrangements, and those results were checked against IGoR. Hypergeometric tests were used in a later analysis to score TCR-TCR, TCR-HLA and TCR-CMV co-occurrence, with a repertoire-size bias correction applied to the TCR pairs. A later analysis estimated false discovery rates by permuting HLA or CMV assignments 20 times. A later analysis grouped co-occurring TCRs with DBSCAN, adding TCRdist sequence similarity when clustering within HLA-allele-positive subsets. Repertoires with fewer than 30,000 or more than 120,000 public chains were left out of co-occurrence clustering, as were five repertoires with anomalous nucleotide sharing. The immuneACCESS repertoire file appears here via TCRdb, limited to in-frame rearrangements. These files lack a portion of the clones; in checked studies, under half of the deficit traces to unresolved V genes, and the cause of the others is not known. The V and J calls and clone size are taken from that table; D and trimming were inferred from the DNA. Here the sample has 150,000 to 200,000 clones; approximately 82% occur a single time. The ten largest clones take up approximately 11% of the sample.

In total, 600 or so healthy bone marrow donors made up the cohort. At the time of sampling, every cohort member was nominally healthy, though immune exposures that went unrecorded were likely present. The donor tested CMV seropositive, placing the donor among the 289 seropositive members of the cohort. A peripheral blood sample was collected from each donor, and TCR beta sequencing was performed on peripheral blood mononuclear cells. Genomic DNA extraction from the blood cell samples was performed with the Qiagen DNeasy Blood Extraction Kit. Worth noting for this clone: Its specific antigen is unknown. Per-nucleotide qualities are absent, and no much larger clonotype sits a single base away.

What the authors observed across the whole study: Only TCR beta chains were sequenced in this cohort, and the absence of alpha or paired-chain data limited detectable features. Most CMV-associated TCR beta chains appeared to be HLA-restricted in a later analysis, and the HLA associations seemed to be driven largely by CMV exposure. In vitro tests confirmed that a few of the cytomegalovirus-associated TCR beta chains recognize cytomegalovirus antigens. A further reported finding was that TCR beta sequences accurately predicted the HLA-A and HLA-B alleles for most subjects in the first cohort. CMV serostatus was the only immune exposure information available for the cohort. Most TCR sequences were observed very rarely across donors, whereas some public TCRs were present in many individuals. In a later genetic analysis, fewer N-insertions in productive TCRs were reported among donors in an Asian-associated ancestry cluster than the roughly 700-donor mean. A later analysis associated approximately 17,000 TCR beta sequences with specific HLA alleles at a false discovery rate of 0.05. Linkage disequilibrium might explain the correlated functional status among segregating V segments, but an unknown experimental factor could not be excluded. In a later analysis, several top co-occurrence clusters were reported to appear linked to parvovirus B19, influenza, CMV and Epstein-Barr virus. Broadly in line with IMGT annotations, most TCR beta V segments showed up in productive rearrangements about 90% or about 30% of the time in an earlier analysis of 587 of the donors. Because HLA typing was unavailable for some donors at each locus, only the typed subset was used in association tests. In a later genetic analysis, a missense DCLRE1C variant was associated with V-gene and J-gene trimming of TCR beta chains, and the association was replicated in an independent cohort. The authors suggested that the approach could potentially be extended to other disease states and immunological phenotypes. Because counts were too low, roughly 16 rarely observed V segments, including chromosome 9 orphons, were excluded from the earlier analysis of a few hundred of the donors. In a later analysis, HLA-associated TCR beta chains were found to be more clonally expanded and to have lower generation probabilities than equally common non-associated chains. Because the 87-base-pair reads could not distinguish some IMGT-functional V segments, including TRBV6-2 and TRBV6-3, those segments were excluded. In a later analysis, the rate of TCR association differed among HLA loci, with DRB1 alleles having the most associated TCRs and HLA-C alleles having the fewest. The study gave a list of under 200 TCR beta chains associated with cytomegalovirus. A cluster of highly shared sequence variants was judged likely to be a technical artifact of the sequencing pipeline. Cytomegalovirus status was reported to be diagnosed by the classifier with high specificity and sensitivity in both the original and validation cohorts. When HLA alleles, especially DR and DQ, strongly co-occurred, TCR associations were difficult to assign to individual alleles. The presence/absence analyses assumed that sequencing depth was roughly uniform across donors, and that assumption may not be true.

The rearrangement joined TRBV7-9 to TRBJ2-1, with the D gene too uncertain to name. The sequence derives from a man between 18 and 35 years old in good health and CMV-seropositive. The specimen was PBMCs. The CDR3 loop reads CASSLSRSGRWVEQFF. The nucleotides read TGTGCCAGCAGCTTAAGCCGGTCGGGTAGATGGGTTGAGCAGTTCTTC.